These 9 T cell receptor beta chains originate from one sample sequenced in a study. One entry per CDR3 protein results from TCRdb running MiXCR on the 5' RACE reads. Among some 12,000 distinct CDR3 sequences, more than 45% were seen once, and the ten largest hold 9.5% to 15%. The sample was tumor-infiltrating naive CD4+ T cells sorted from the breast tumor. Subset indicated: naive CD4+ T cells, CD4+CD45RA+CD25-. These receptor sequences come from a female donor with breast cancer.

V usage is TRBV12-3 or TRBV12-4 and J usage is TRBJ1-1; 8 bases map to TRBD1. The V and J ends lost 5 bases and 2 bases, in that order; junction bases with no gene match: 1. This CDR3 contains 13 residues. The CDR3 sequence is CASSGQGNTEAFF. The CDR3 region has the DNA TGTGCCAGCAGTGGACAGGGTAACACTGAAGCTTTCTTT.

The rearrangement uses TRBV12-3 or TRBV12-4 and TRBJ2-3; 10 bases align to TRBD2. This CDR3 region has 18 residues. Trimming removed 7 bases from V and 3 bases from J; junction bases left unmatched: 16. CDR3 coding DNA: TGTGCCAGCACTTCCGTAATCAGGACTAGCGGCAGGACAGATACGCAGTATTTT. Translated, it gives CASTSVIRTSGRTDTQYF.

This chain joins TRBV10-2 and TRBJ2-3, with D hard to call. Germline-derived CDR1 and CDR2 are WSHSY and SAAADI. This CDR3 comprises 11 residues. Trimming took 6 bases from V and 4 from J, leaving 5 bases between them. CDR3 residues: CASRHSDTQYF. The CDR3 DNA follows: TGCGCCAGCAGGCACTCAGATACGCAGTATTTT.

For this clonotype: At one end the junction does not follow the germline gene, possibly because of a read error. This chain joins TRBV3-1 and TRBJ1-1, with 8 bases fitting TRBD1. Germline lookup yields CDR1 LGHDT and CDR2 YNNKEL (reference sequence). The CDR3 sequence is 13 residues long. CDR3 region: CASSHAGGTEALF. CDR3 bases: TGTGCCAGCAGCCACGCAGGGGGCACTGAAGCTCTCTTT. The full variable domain, rest sourced from reference TRBV3-1 and TRBJ1-1, is DTAVSQTPKYLVTQMGNDKSIKCEQNLGHDTMYWYKQDSKKFLKIMFSYNNKELIINETVPNRFSPKSPDKAHLNLHINSLELGDSAVYFCASSHAGGTEALFGQGTRLTVV.

This clonotype came up a few times. The rearrangement uses TRBV5-1 and TRBJ2-7; TRBD2 is a possible D gene (5 bases). The CDR3 runs to 15 residues. CDR1 is SGHRS, CDR2 YFSETQ, per germline. Trimming left V 0 bases short and J 6 bases short, with 16 bases between. CDR3 in amino acids: CASSLAPGLSGEQYF. The CDR3 DNA follows: TGCGCCAGCAGCTTGGCCCCGGGGTTATCGGGCGAGCAGTACTTC.

This clonotype appeared a few times. This rearrangement joins TRBV13 to TRBJ2-1, with unresolved D. The CDR3 spans 15 residues. CDR1 and CDR2 from the germline V gene are PRHDT and FYEKMQ (reference sequence). The germline V and J ends were trimmed by 2 bases and 0 bases, with 8 bases remaining between them. The CDR3 DNA is TGTGCCAGCAGCTTATTCGTGACCTCCTACAATGAGCAGTTCTTC. This translates into CASSLFVTSYNEQFF.

In its sample, this clonotype was seen a few times. The V and J genes are TRBV4-3 and TRBJ2-1; 8 bases map to TRBD2. Germline loops: CDR1 LGHNA, CDR2 YSLEER. This CDR3 spans 16 amino acids. V lost 0 bases, J lost 6 bases, and 7 bases stayed unmatched. The CDR3 DNA sequence: TGCGCCAGCAGCCAAGATTGGCCCAGCGGGAGCAATGAGCAGTTCTTC. It translates to CASSQDWPSGSNEQFF.

V gene TRBV4-1 combines with J gene TRBJ1-6; D gene unclear. CDR1 is MGHRA, CDR2 YSYEKL, per germline. There are 16 residues in the CDR3. The ends were cut back, 3 bases at V and 7 bases at J, with 16 bases in the middle. DNA of the CDR3: TGCGCCAGCAGCCAGTTAGCAGTCCGGAAGAATTCACCCCTCCACTTT. It codes for CASSQLAVRKNSPLHF.

This clonotype has just a few counts. V usage is TRBV29-1 and J usage is TRBJ2-7; 9 bases are a match to TRBD2. Germline CDR1 SQVTM, CDR2 ANQGSEA. CDR3 length: 15 amino acids. V shed 6 bases and J 4 bases; nucleotides not matched to a gene: 13. For the CDR3, the DNA is TGCAGCGTGGGGGGAGATAGGCTAGCGGGATACGAGCAGTACTTC. Protein sequence: CSVGGDRLAGYEQYF.